The rows below give T cell receptor beta chains drawn from one sample of a study of CD8 T cells in ankylosing spondylitis. One entry per CDR3 protein results from TCRdb running MiXCR on the 5' RACE reads. The table has a few hundred thousand distinct CDR3 sequences, around 24% seen once. Sequencing was carried out using blood, either unsorted or a sorted T cell fraction (not recorded which). The receptors were gathered from a male donor with ankylosing spondylitis. The CDR3 runs from the conserved cysteine through the conserved F or W. Fields, in order: V gene, J gene, CDR3 protein.

TRBV15	TRBJ1-5	CATSRDSLGGMSNQPQHF
TRBV15	TRBJ2-1	CATSMGLAGREQFF
TRBV24-1	TRBJ2-7	CATSDSVYPYEQYF
TRBV20-1	TRBJ2-5	CSEGRTYQETQYF
TRBV7-3	TRBJ2-2	CASSLAPYRGGGELFF
TRBV6-1	TRBJ2-2	CASSHTGTANTGELFF
TRBV27	TRBJ2-7	CASSLSEGFSYEQYF
TRBV9	TRBJ2-2	CASSGFYQTGELFF
TRBV30	TRBJ2-7	CAWSAGGGQIYEQYF
TRBV28	TRBJ2-7	CASCYGGSSYEQYF
TRBV7-2	TRBJ1-5	CASSLAGRSRRDQPQHF
TRBV7-8	TRBJ2-3	CASSNPSHHYTDTQYF
TRBV27	TRBJ2-5	CASSRRRGVQETQYF
TRBV18	TRBJ2-6	CASSPTGANVLTF
TRBV11-1	TRBJ1-6	CASSLDPYHRVRGYSPLHF
TRBV15	TRBJ1-5	CATSRRGSSNQPQHF
TRBV19	TRBJ1-5	CASKGLLGNQPQHF
TRBV5-5	TRBJ2-1	CAGSFLLAGDEQFF
TRBV5-5	TRBJ2-2	CASSWDTTNTGELFF
TRBV5-1	TRBJ2-5	CASSVDRGWETQYF
TRBV20-1	TRBJ2-3	CSARDEPGGAKKTWADTQYF
TRBV18	TRBJ1-1	CASSLTRNTEAFF
TRBV19	TRBJ2-5	CASSPYRAYPGETQYF
TRBV12-3/TRBV12-4	TRBJ2-3	CASSLLVALGTQYF
TRBV18	TRBJ2-7	CASSLTAGHGYEQYF
TRBV4-2	TRBJ2-1	CASSRAGTTRVNEQFF